Listed below are T cell receptor beta chains from one sample, sequenced in a study of T cell changes during pregnancy in multiple sclerosis. Some clones are missing from TCRdb's copy, which holds only in-frame ones; the method was immunoSEQ multiplex PCR. The profile shows under 80,000 clones, about nine tenths of them singletons. The sample in question was CD4+ T cells from peripheral blood mononuclear cells, obtained in the second trimester of pregnancy. These receptor sequences come from a female donor with multiple sclerosis, enrolled in a pregnancy study. Each CDR3 is given with its conserved first and last residue. The D gene is left open where the match is weak. Expanded clones are given a class, and other clones once, few, many or no size at all.

>TRBV11-3|.|17|TRBJ2-2|.
TGTGCCAGCAGCTTATGGGCGAACGCCGCGAACACCGGGGAGCTGTTTTTT
CASSLWANAANTGELFF
>TRBV7-9|TRBD1|14|TRBJ1-5|.
TGTGCCAGCAGCTTGACAGGGTGGGGTCAGCCCCAGCATTTT
CASSLTGWGQPQHF
>TRBV6-5|TRBD1|13|TRBJ2-5|.
TGTGCCAGCAGTTACCACAGGGGCGAGACCCAGTACTTC
CASSYHRGETQYF
>TRBV20-1|TRBD1|11|TRBJ1-1|few
TGCAGTGCTAGGAGGGACAGGGACCCTTTCTTT
CSARRDRDPFF
>TRBV5-8|TRBD1|14|TRBJ2-2|.
TGTGCCAGCAGGCGACAGGGGATCACCGGGGAGCTGTTTTTT
CASRRQGITGELFF
>TRBV10-3|TRBD1|15|TRBJ1-2|.
TGTGCCATCAGTGGCCCCCGGGACAGGGGCTATGGCTACACCTTC
CAISGPRDRGYGYTF
>TRBV5-6|.|11|TRBJ2-7|few
TGTGCCAGCAGCTCCGTCTACGAGCAGTACTTC
CASSSVYEQYF
>TRBV9|.|16|TRBJ2-1|.
TGTGCCAGCAGCTATGAACTAGCATCCCTCTACAATGAGCAGTTCTTC
CASSYELASLYNEQFF
>TRBV18|TRBD1|16|TRBJ1-4|.
TGTGCCAGCTCACCATTTACAGGGGGAGCTGGTGAAAAACTGTTTTTT
CASSPFTGGAGEKLFF
>TRBV5-6|.|15|TRBJ1-5|.
TGTGCCAGCAGCTTTCGAGTAGGGGTAGATCAGCCCCAGCATTTT
CASSFRVGVDQPQHF
>TRBV28|.|14|TRBJ2-3|.
TGTGCCAGCAGACCCCCCCAGACACGCGATACGCAGTATTTT
CASRPPQTRDTQYF
>TRBV9|TRBD1|16|TRBJ1-2|.
TGTGCCAGCAGCGCCGGTTTGGGACAGGGTAACTATGGCTACACCTTC
CASSAGLGQGNYGYTF
>TRBV7-2|.|15|TRBJ2-7|.
TGTGCCAGCAGCTTGGTCGGCGGTCCCAAGTACGAGCAGTACTTC
CASSLVGGPKYEQYF
>TRBV6-6|TRBD1|15|TRBJ1-6|.
TGTGCCAGCAGTTCCGGGACAGCATATAATTCACCCCTCCACTTT
CASSSGTAYNSPLHF
>TRBV4-1|.|15|TRBJ2-7|.
TGCGCCAGCAGCCAAGGGGCCCAGTATAACTACGAGCAGTACTTC
CASSQGAQYNYEQYF
>TRBV5-1|TRBD2|19|TRBJ2-2|.
TGCGCCAGCAGCTTGGTTGGCCTAGCGGGAGGGGCGAACACCGGGGAGCTGTTTTTT
CASSLVGLAGGANTGELFF
>TRBV4-3|.|15|TRBJ1-2|once
TGCGCCAGCAGCCAAGAGGGGGGGGTGGCCTATGGCTACACCTTC
CASSQEGGVAYGYTF
>TRBV2|.|15|TRBJ2-1|.
TGTGCCAGCAGCGTGGACAAGAGCTCCTACAATGAGCAGTTCTTC
CASSVDKSSYNEQFF
>TRBV6-5|TRBD1|14|TRBJ1-3|.
TGTGCCAGCACTACAGGGGGTCAGAGAAACACCATATATTTT
CASTTGGQRNTIYF
>TRBV28|.|14|TRBJ2-7|.
TGTGCCAGCAGTTACCCGGGAACTAGCTACGAGCAGTACTTC
CASSYPGTSYEQYF
>TRBV2|.|12|TRBJ1-1|.
TGTGCCAGCAGTGTCTCGGGGAACGAAGCTTTCTTT
CASSVSGNEAFF
>TRBV9|.|14|TRBJ2-7|.
TGTGCCAGCAGCCAATCCCAGCGGACCTACGAGCAGTACTTC
CASSQSQRTYEQYF
>TRBV13|.|14|TRBJ2-1|.
TGTGCCACCCTAACCCGGGGGTTCCACAATGAGCAGTTCTTC
CATLTRGFHNEQFF
>TRBV27|TRBD2|16|TRBJ2-1|.
TGTGCCAGCAGTTTTAGACTAGCGGTACCCTACAATGAGCAGTTCTTC
CASSFRLAVPYNEQFF
>TRBV5-1|TRBD1|19|TRBJ2-6|.
TGCGCCAGCAGCTTGGGGACAGGGGGATCCCTCTCTGGGGCCAACGTCCTGACTTTC
CASSLGTGGSLSGANVLTF
>TRBV15|.|14|TRBJ2-7|.
TGTGCCACCAGCGGAGCAGGGATTGGGTACGAGCAGTACTTC
CATSGAGIGYEQYF
>TRBV10-3|TRBD2|13|TRBJ2-3|.
TGTGCCATCCGAGAGCGGGAGACAGATACGCAGTATTTT
CAIRERETDTQYF
>TRBV6-5|TRBD2|13|TRBJ2-7|.
TGTGCCACCAGGACTAGCGGGGCCTACGAGCAGTACTTC
CATRTSGAYEQYF
>TRBV29-1|TRBD2|14|TRBJ2-7|.
TGCAGCGTTGGCGAAGCGGGGCCAGTCTACGAGCAGTACTTC
CSVGEAGPVYEQYF